The 8 T cell receptor beta chains reported below all come from one sample, sequenced in a study of blood T cell repertoires in COVID-19. The data were produced by immunoSEQ multiplex PCR, yet TCRdb's version contains in-frame clones alone and is incomplete. The sample holds 300,000 to 400,000 clones, more than 90% seen once. The sequencing input was PBMCs or T cells enriched from blood (not recorded which). These receptors were collected from a woman aged 30 to 39 who had been exposed to COVID-19.

This rearrangement joins TRBV7-9 to TRBJ1-1; possible D gene TRBD1, 6 bases. The V gene's germline CDR1 is SEHNR and CDR2 FQNEAQ (reference sequence). The CDR3 runs 14 residues. The V end was cut by 5 bases, the J end by 4 bases, with 14 bases between. This chain's CDR3 is CASSRGQLTTEAFF. CDR3 nucleotide sequence: TGTGCCAGCAGCCGCGGACAGTTAACCACTGAAGCTTTCTTT.

This sequence joins TRBV19 and TRBJ1-1, with 9 positions matching TRBD1. The CDR3 has 12 amino acids. CDR1 LNHDA and CDR2 SQIVND come from the germline V gene (reference sequence). Germline trimming cut 9 bases from V and 4 bases from J; bases unmatched to any gene: 3. CDR3 sequence (DNA): TGTGCCAGCCTGACAGGGGGCACTGAAGCTTTCTTT. Encoded protein: CASLTGGTEAFF. Combining the CDR3 with reference TRBV19 and TRBJ1-1 gives the whole variable domain DGGITQSPKYLFRKEGQNVTLSCEQNLNHDAMYWYRQDPGQGLRLIYYSQIVNDFQKGDIAEGYSVSREKKESFPLTVTSAQKNPTAFYLCASLTGGTEAFFGQGTRLTVV.

The chain uses TRBV2 and TRBJ1-2; the D gene is possibly TRBD1 (6 bases). CDR3 length equals 12 residues. V was shortened by 10 bases and J by 2 bases, with 11 bases between the two germline ends. Per the germline V gene, CDR1 is SNHLY and CDR2 is FYNNEI. The CDR3 sequence is CAITTGNYGYTF. The DNA for the CDR3 is TGTGCCATAACTACAGGGAACTATGGCTACACCTTC.

The V call is TRBV5-6, the J call TRBJ1-2, with D possibly being TRBD1 (5 bases). V was cut by 0 bases and J by 3 bases, with 6 bases left in between. This CDR3 spans 13 amino acids. Per the germline V gene, CDR1 is SGHDT and CDR2 is YYEEEE. In DNA form, the CDR3 reads TGTGCCAGCAGCTTGGTGACAGACTATGGCTACACCTTC. Protein sequence: CASSLVTDYGYTF.

The chain employs TRBV10-3 and TRBJ2-2; TRBD1 might be the D (6 bases). The CDR3 sequence is 16 residues long. Trimming removed 2 bases from V and 0 bases from J, with 10 bases in between. In germline, CDR1 is ENHRY, CDR2 SYGVKD. CDR3 DNA: TGTGCCATCAGTGAGGCCCGGACAGCGAACACCGGGGAGCTGTTTTTT. Its translation is CAISEARTANTGELFF.

The chain combines TRBV4-3 with TRBJ1-2; 10 positions agree with TRBD1. The CDR3 spans 14 residues. Germline values: CDR1 LGHNA, CDR2 YSLEER. The V gene end was trimmed by 3 bases and the J gene end by 8 bases; junction bases not matched to a gene: 6. CDR3 sequence reads: CASSHTGTGDGYTF. In DNA, the CDR3 is TGCGCCAGCAGCCACACCGGGACAGGGGACGGCTACACCTTC.

The chain links TRBV9 to TRBJ1-2; 8 nucleotides match TRBD1. The CDR3 contains 13 residues. V lost 6 bases and J lost 8; bases outside the gene matches: 9. Germline-derived CDR1 and CDR2 are SGDLS and YYNGEE. The DNA of the CDR3 is TGTGCCAGCACCGGGGGGACAGGCTTCGGCTACACCTTC. This translates into CASTGGTGFGYTF. Combining the CDR3 with reference TRBV9 and TRBJ1-2 gives the whole variable domain DSGVTQTPKHLITATGQRVTLRCSPRSGDLSVYWYQQSLDQGLQFLIQYYNGEERAKGNILERFSAQQFPDLHSELNLSSLELGDSALYFCASTGGTGFGYTFGSGTRLTVV.

The gene calls are TRBV3-1 (or the pseudogene TRBV3-2) and TRBJ1-1, with TRBD1 as a possible D gene (5 bases). The CDR3 contains 14 residues. V was cut by 0 bases and J by 5 bases, with 10 bases left in between. CDR1 and CDR2 from the germline V gene are LGHDT and YNNKEL (reference sequence). CDR3 in DNA: TGTGCCAGCAGCCAAGATCCCGGGGGGACTGAAGCTTTCTTT. This sequence encodes CASSQDPGGTEAFF.